These 14 T cell receptor beta chains were sequenced from one sample in a study of OX40 agonist ivuxolimab in advanced cancers. Assay used: immunoSEQ multiplex PCR; TCRdb lists only in-frame clones, some missing. Seen here are some 65,000 clones, around 87% observed once, and the top ten hold approximately 2%. The material was CD4+ or CD8+ T cells sorted from blood, obtained in a trial of the OX40 agonist ivuxolimab. These receptors were obtained from an adult with an advanced solid tumor such as melanoma, head and neck, liver or kidney cancer.

The chain employs TRBV28 and TRBJ1-1, with TRBD1 matching over 10 bases. With V trimmed by 6 bases and J by 5 bases, 6 bases remained unmatched. CDR1 and CDR2 (germline): MDHEN, SYDVKM. The length of the CDR3 is 14 residues. The chain's CDR3 is CASSRQGAQTEAFF. CDR3 DNA sequence: TGTGCCAGCAGCCGACAGGGGGCGCAAACTGAAGCTTTCTTT.

The chain recombines TRBV30 with TRBJ2-1; TRBD2 is a possible D gene (6 bases). V gave up 0 bases and J gave up 8 bases, with 14 bases separating them. The CDR3 is 14 residues long. Germline CDR1 is GTSNPN and CDR2 is SVGIG (reference sequence). The CDR3, as DNA: TGTGCCTGGAGTGTTCGGCGGGGTGAGGATGAGCAGTTCTTC. As protein: CAWSVRRGEDEQFF.

The gene calls are TRBV7-2 and TRBJ2-2, with TRBD1 identical over 9 bases. V trimming: 2 bases; J trimming: 2 bases; junction bases outside the gene matches: 3. CDR1 is SGHTA, CDR2 FQGNSA, per germline. This CDR3 has 16 amino acids. CDR3 DNA sequence: TGTGCCAGCAGCTTACTGGGACAGGGAAACACCGGGGAGCTGTTTTTT. This gives the protein CASSLLGQGNTGELFF.

The chain recombines TRBV30 with TRBJ1-6, with TRBD1 matching 7 bases. Germline V gene lookup returns CDR1 GTSNPN and CDR2 SVGIG (reference sequence). V lost 0 bases to trimming and J lost 6 bases; unmatched junction nucleotides: 5. The CDR3 sequence is 15 residues long. In nucleotides, the CDR3 is TGTGCCTGGAGTGTACTTAACAGGGGTAATTCACCCCTCCACTTT. Translated: CAWSVLNRGNSPLHF.

The chain uses TRBV6-5 and TRBJ1-6; D is uncertain. The CDR3 has 13 residues. V was pared by 8 bases and J by 9 bases, with 14 bases between. The germline CDR1 and CDR2 sequences are MNHEY and SVGAGI. CDR3 region: CASRPEGGSPLHF. Here the CDR3 DNA reads TGTGCCAGCCGGCCTGAGGGAGGTTCACCCCTCCACTTT.

The chain joins TRBV29-1 to TRBJ1-2; 8 positions agree with TRBD1. The CDR3 consists of 12 residues. Germline V gene lookup returns CDR1 SQVTM and CDR2 ANQGSEA. V lost 6 bases to trimming and J lost 7 bases; unmatched junction nucleotides: 7. The CDR3 DNA is TGCAGCGTCCTTGGACAGGGCCGTGGCTACACCTTC. It yields the protein CSVLGQGRGYTF.

This rearrangement joins TRBV11-2 to TRBJ1-3; no clear D. V gave up 5 bases and J gave up 1 base, with 15 bases separating them. Per germline, CDR1 SGHAT and CDR2 FQNNGV. CDR3 size: 16 residues. CDR3 sequence reads: CASSPQRVRSGNTIYF. The CDR3 DNA reads as TGTGCCAGCAGCCCTCAAAGGGTTAGATCTGGAAACACCATATATTTT.

This chain uses TRBV6-4 with TRBJ2-7; 8 bases line up with TRBD1. Germline-derived CDR1 and CDR2 are MRHNA and SNTAGT. Losses at the gene ends were 4 bases for V and 6 bases for J; bases not matched to a gene: 8. The CDR3 covers 14 residues. CDR3 residues: CASSAQGGTGEQYF. The CDR3 DNA is TGTGCCAGCAGTGCGCAGGGCGGGACAGGCGAGCAGTACTTC.

In DNA, the CDR3 is TGTGCCAGCAGCTTTAATGATCAGCCCCAGCATTTT. Residues: CASSFNDQPQHF. V gene TRBV7-9 combines with J gene TRBJ1-5; D is unresolved. Trimming removed 3 bases from V and 5 bases from J, with 5 bases in between. CDR3 length: 12 amino acids. Germline V CDR1 and CDR2: SEHNR, FQNEAQ (reference sequence).

This clone appeared once. The rearrangement uses TRBV14 and TRBJ1-6; unclear D gene. The CDR3 contains 14 residues. Germline CDR1 and CDR2: SGHDN and FVKESK. V was cut by 9 bases and J by 0 bases, with 9 bases left in between. This CDR3 is CASRPGSYNSPLHF. The CDR3 nucleotides are TGTGCCAGTAGACCGGGCTCCTATAATTCACCCCTCCACTTT. Together with reference TRBV14 and TRBJ1-6, the CDR3 gives the full variable domain: EAGVTQFPSHSVIEKGQTVTLRCDPISGHDNLYWYRRVMGKEIKFLLHFVKESKQDESGMPNNRFLAERTGGTYSTLKVQPAELEDSGVYFCASRPGSYNSPLHFGNGTRLTVT.

V usage is TRBV7-8 and J usage is TRBJ2-3; possibly TRBD1 for D (5 bases). Germline V CDR1 and CDR2: SGHVS, FQNEAQ. V lost 5 bases to trimming and J lost 3 bases, with 15 bases between them. The CDR3 runs 15 residues. The CDR3 protein is CASSLQGSPTDTQYF. In DNA form, the CDR3 reads TGTGCCAGCAGCCTCCAGGGAAGTCCAACAGATACGCAGTATTTT. The whole variable domain, remainder taken from reference TRBV7-8 and TRBJ2-3, is GAGVSQSPRYKVAKRGQDVALRCDPISGHVSLFWYQQALGQGPEFLTYFQNEAQLDKSGLPSDRFFAERPEGSVSTLKIQRTQQEDSAVYLCASSLQGSPTDTQYFGPGTRLTVL.

This rearrangement joins TRBV5-1 to TRBJ2-5, with D possibly being TRBD2 (6 bases). The CDR3 loop spans 15 amino acids. The germline V gene encodes CDR1 SGHRS and CDR2 YFSETQ. Between the trimmed V and J ends, which lost 6 bases and 4 bases, there was a span of 19 bases. The CDR3 nucleotides read TGCGCCAGCACTGCGGGGCCTAGTAGGGGAGAGACCCAGTACTTC. Translating gives CASTAGPSRGETQYF.

V gene TRBV19 combines with J gene TRBJ2-3, with D maybe TRBD2 (6 bases). Germline V gene lookup returns CDR1 LNHDA and CDR2 SQIVND (reference sequence). The CDR3 spans 15 residues. The ends were cut back, 10 bases at V and 5 bases at J, with 22 bases in the middle. CDR3: CATSLTGTRVDTQYF. The CDR3 DNA reads TGTGCCACTAGCCTCACCGGGACTCGGGTAGATACGCAGTATTTT. The variable domain in full, completed from reference TRBV19 and TRBJ2-3, reads DGGITQSPKYLFRKEGQNVTLSCEQNLNHDAMYWYRQDPGQGLRLIYYSQIVNDFQKGDIAEGYSVSREKKESFPLTVTSAQKNPTAFYLCATSLTGTRVDTQYFGPGTRLTVL.

The chain couples TRBV6-1 to TRBJ2-3; D possibly corresponds to TRBD1 (5 bases). This CDR3 has 15 amino acids. Trimming left V 2 bases short and J 7 bases short, with 16 bases between. Germline V gene data show CDR1 as MNHNS and CDR2 as SASEGT. The CDR3 spells CASSETVWTPYTQYF. The DNA for the CDR3 is TGTGCCAGCAGTGAAACTGTGTGGACACCATATACGCAGTATTTT.